Presented here are 29 T cell receptor beta chains from one specimen sequenced in a study of tumor and adjacent non-tumor tissue in lung cancer. Three rounds of nested PCR, following a modified ARM-PCR protocol, produced the TCRbeta library. Each CDR3 protein is one row after TCRdb ran MiXCR on the multiplex PCR reads. The sample holds 60,000 to 95,000 distinct CDR3 sequences, roughly 80% seen once. This sample's RNA came from whole unsorted tissue. Sequencing was performed on lung tumor tissue. All receptors derive from a woman in her forties or fifties with non-small cell lung cancer.

As for this clonotype: The junction shows a germline mismatch at one end, possibly a read error. The chain's CDR3 is CTISGGTSGSVGELFF. The CDR3 coding sequence is TGTACCATCAGTGGAGGGACTAGCGGGAGCGTTGGGGAGCTATTTTTT. J is TRBJ2-2 and V is TRBV10-3; TRBD2 agrees at 14 bases. The CDR3 runs to 16 residues. Germline CDR1 ENHRY, CDR2 SYGVKD.

Details on this clonotype: Its ends do not fully match the called genes, so a read error is possible. J is TRBJ2-2 and V is TRBV12-3 or TRBV12-4, with a weak D call TRBD2 (9 bases). The CDR3 contains 15 residues. The DNA for the CDR3 is TGTACCAGCAGGGGGCGGGAGGGCCAAGTCGGGGAGCTGTTTTTT. Translated: CTSRGREGQVGELFF.

In its sample, this clonotype was seen many times. This chain joins TRBV20-1 and TRBJ2-1, with D maybe TRBD2 (5 bases). The V and J ends lost 7 bases and 3 bases respectively, with 16 bases between them. This CDR3 has 14 residues. The germline CDR1 and CDR2 sequences are DFQATT and SNEGSKA (reference sequence). The CDR3 DNA is TGCAGTGGGCCGGCGGGTTATGACTACAATGAGCAGTTCTTC. Translation gives CSGPAGYDYNEQFF.

As for this clonotype: Since no conserved phenylalanine or tryptophan closes the CDR3, a read error is the likely cause. V usage is TRBV25-1 and J usage is TRBJ2-1, with D unresolved. Germline CDR1 reads MGHDK; CDR2 reads SYGVNS. The CDR3 contains 15 residues. V dropped 0 bases and J dropped 5 bases, with 11 bases sitting between them. CDR3 protein: CASSEYVGSHNEQFL. The CDR3 coding sequence is TGTGCCAGCAGTGAATATGTCGGGTCCCACAATGAGCAGTTCTTG.

This clonotype occurred once. A much larger clone lies a single base off, so this may be a read error. The chain combines TRBV7-9 with TRBJ2-3; tentative D call: TRBD2 (6 bases). The CDR3 spans 16 residues. Germline V lookup: CDR1 SEHNR, CDR2 FQNEAQ (reference sequence). The V end lost 5 bases, the J end lost 5 bases, and 20 bases lay between the germline ends. CDR3 sequence reads: CASSLSSGGARDTQYF. CDR3 bases: TGTGCCAGCAGCCTTAGTAGTGGCGGGGCCAGAGATACGCAGTATTTT.

As to this clonotype: The junction shows a germline mismatch at one end, possibly a read error. This sequence joins TRBV5-1 and TRBJ2-2, with TRBD1 matching 7 bases. CDR1 and CDR2 (germline): SGHRS, YFSETQ. The CDR3 extends over 14 amino acids. The CDR3: CASSRGQVPGELVF. CDR3 DNA: TGCGCCAGCAGCAGAGGACAGGTACCCGGGGAGTTGGTTTTT.

The chain combines TRBV6-4 with TRBJ2-3; perhaps TRBD2 as D (6 bases). The length of the CDR3 is 15 residues. Germline V gene sequence: CDR1 MRHNA, CDR2 SNTAGT. V was shortened by 2 bases and J by 4 bases, with 13 bases between the two germline ends. Here the CDR3 reads CASSDEPSVPDTQYF. The CDR3 region has the DNA TGTGCCAGCAGTGACGAGCCTAGCGTACCAGATACGCAGTATTTT.

This chain uses TRBV11-2 with TRBJ2-2, with D perhaps TRBD2 (5 bases). Trimming took 0 bases from V and 9 from J, leaving 11 bases between them. Germline V gene lookup returns CDR1 SGHAT and CDR2 FQNNGV. The CDR3 covers 14 residues. CDR3 in amino acids: CASSLDRLIWELFF. The CDR3 DNA sequence: TGTGCCAGCAGCTTAGACAGACTAATCTGGGAGCTGTTTTTT. The full variable domain, rest sourced from reference TRBV11-2 and TRBJ2-2, is EAGVAQSPRYKIIEKRQSVAFWCNPISGHATLYWYQQILGQGPKLLIQFQNNGVVDDSQLPKDRFSAERLKGVDSTLKIQPAKLEDSAVYLCASSLDRLIWELFFGEGSRLTVL.

A remark on this clonotype: The junction and the germline gene differ at one end; a read error may be behind it. The V call is TRBV6-5, the J call TRBJ1-5; D not resolved. Germline V gene data show CDR1 as MNHEY and CDR2 as SVGAGI. CDR3 length: 15 amino acids. The CDR3 sequence is CANSYSTRTDQPQHF. In nucleotides, the CDR3 is TGTGCCAACAGTTACTCCACACGGACGGATCAGCCCCAGCATTTT.

In this sample, this clonotype is medium-sized. V and J are TRBV4-2 and TRBJ2-3; 12 bases agree with TRBD2. This CDR3 contains 17 residues. Germline V gene data show CDR1 as LGHNA and CDR2 as YNFKEQ. Germline trimming cut 1 base from V and 0 bases from J; bases unmatched to any gene: 2. CDR3 loop: CASSQVGLAGSTDTQYF. DNA for the CDR3: TGTGCCAGCAGCCAAGTAGGACTAGCGGGGAGCACAGATACGCAGTATTTT.

This clonotype has a single count. The CDR3 sequence: CAHSLDGTSGFYEQYF. In nucleotides, the CDR3 is TGTGCCCACAGCTTAGATGGGACTAGCGGATTTTATGAGCAGTACTTC. The chain links TRBV11-3 to TRBJ2-7, with 11 positions matching TRBD2. V lost 11 bases to trimming and J lost 7 bases; unmatched junction nucleotides: 19. The CDR3 is made up of 16 amino acids. Germline values: CDR1 SGHNT, CDR2 YENEEA.

V usage is TRBV4-1 and J usage is TRBJ2-1, with D tentatively TRBD2 (5 bases). Germline CDR1 MGHRA, CDR2 YSYEKL. V was cut by 5 bases and J by 16 bases, with 18 bases left in between. This CDR3 is built from 12 residues. CDR3 in DNA: TGCGCCAGCAGCTGGGAGTACAATGAGTACTTCTTC. It translates to CASSWEYNEYFF.

V usage is TRBV10-1 and J usage is TRBJ2-2; D call uncertain. Germline CDR1 WNHNN, CDR2 SYGVQD (reference sequence). This CDR3 has 13 amino acids. Trimming left V 9 bases short and J 2 bases short, with 10 bases between. The CDR3 DNA sequence: TGCGCCAGTAAGTGGGAAAACACCGGGGAGCTGTTTTTT. Residues: CASKWENTGELFF.

Note on this clonotype: A much larger clone differs by one base, so this may be a read error. The rearrangement uses TRBV28 and TRBJ2-1; D is undetermined. The length of the CDR3 is 14 residues. Germline V CDR1 and CDR2: MDHEN, SYDVKM. The CDR3: CANSFSGSYNEQFF. The CDR3 DNA follows: TGTGCCAACAGTTTTTCGGGCTCCTACAATGAGCAGTTCTTC.

About this clonotype itself: The junction departs from the called germline gene at one end, perhaps through a read error. This chain connects TRBV6-1 to TRBJ2-2; 9 nucleotides match TRBD2. CDR3 length equals 13 residues. Germline CDR1 reads MNHNS; CDR2 reads SASEGT. The CDR3 bases are TGTGTCAGCGGGCTAGCGGGAACCGGGGAGCTGTTTTTT. Amino acids: CVSGLAGTGELFF.

This clonotype was seen at least ten times. This sequence joins TRBV6-1 and TRBJ2-7, with 8 bases identical to TRBD2. The CDR3 has 13 amino acids. Germline V gene sequence: CDR1 MNHNS, CDR2 SASEGT. J gave up 3 bases and V 10 bases, and 8 bases lay outside the gene matches. CDR3 coding DNA: TGTGCCACCTCCGGACTAGCAGACTACGAGCAGTACTTC. It codes for CATSGLADYEQYF.

About this clonotype itself: Germline and junction disagree at one end, which may indicate a read error. V usage is TRBV6-1 and J usage is TRBJ2-7; TRBD2 matches at 8 bases. Germline loops: CDR1 MNHNS, CDR2 SASEGT. The CDR3 covers 14 residues. The chain's CDR3 is CASCECTSGYEQYF. CDR3 nucleotides: TGCGCCAGCTGTGAATGCACTAGCGGCTACGAGCAGTACTTC.

In regard to this clonotype: An end of the junction differs from the germline gene, which may be a read error. CDR3 loop: CANSSNGVQETQYF. The CDR3 DNA is TGTGCCAACAGCTCAAACGGAGTTCAAGAGACACAGTACTTC. This chain joins TRBV11-2 and TRBJ2-5; no clear D. Germline values: CDR1 SGHAT, CDR2 FQNNGV. The CDR3 consists of 14 residues.

This clonotype was observed a few times. A read error may be the cause here, since a much bigger clone is one base away. It is likely a read error, because the conserved phenylalanine at the end of the CDR3 is missing. V and J are TRBV6-1 and TRBJ1-6; D ambiguous. Trimming removed 7 bases from V and 7 bases from J, with 11 bases in between. CDR1 is MNHNS and CDR2 is SASEGT in the germline V gene. The CDR3 has 13 residues. CDR3 nucleotides: TGTGCCAGCAAAGGCTCGGCGAATTCACCCCTCCACATT. This codes for CASKGSANSPLHI.

This clonotype was observed many times. The chain couples TRBV6-1 to TRBJ2-7; no reliable D call. This CDR3 comprises 12 residues. Germline lookup yields CDR1 MNHNS and CDR2 SASEGT. V was cut by 7 bases and J by 0 bases, with 7 bases left in between. The CDR3 loop is CASKPSSYEQYF. The CDR3 DNA sequence: TGTGCCAGCAAGCCGAGCTCCTACGAGCAGTACTTC.

With respect to this clonotype: Relative to the germline gene, one junction end is altered; a read error may explain this. This chain links TRBV6-7 with TRBJ2-1, with a possible D match to TRBD2 (6 bases). TRBV6-7 counts as an open reading frame of uncertain function. This CDR3 has 15 amino acids. CDR3 nucleotide sequence: TGTCCCAGCAGCTACTCGGGTTGGAGGAGGGATGAGCAGTTCTTC. This codes for CPSSYSGWRRDEQFF.

A remark on this clonotype: Given a much more abundant clone one base away, this may be a read error. V is TRBV6-5 and J is TRBJ2-1, with no clear D. Per germline, CDR1 MNHEY and CDR2 SVGAGI. The CDR3 sequence is 16 residues long. The CDR3 loop is CASSYLQIDSYNGQFF. DNA of the CDR3: TGTGCCAGCAGTTACCTTCAGATAGACTCCTACAATGGGCAGTTCTTC.

In this sample, this clonotype turned up many times. A read error may be the cause here, since a much bigger clone is one base away. This rearrangement joins TRBV11-1 to TRBJ1-2; tentatively, D is TRBD1 (5 bases). Germline values: CDR1 SGHAT, CDR2 FQDESV (reference sequence). The CDR3 extends over 13 amino acids. The CDR3 loop reads CAGSSRGAWGYTF. CDR3 coding DNA: TGTGCCGGCAGCTCAAGGGGAGCGTGGGGCTACACCTTC.

V gene TRBV20-1 combines with J gene TRBJ2-3; 10 bases are a match to TRBD2. CDR3 length: 16 amino acids. The V gene end was trimmed by 1 base and the J gene end by 0 bases; junction bases not matched to a gene: 4. Germline CDR1 DFQATT, CDR2 SNEGSKA (reference sequence). CDR3 sequence: CSARAWTSGSTDTQYF. CDR3 coding DNA: TGCAGTGCTAGAGCATGGACTAGCGGTAGCACAGATACGCAGTATTTT.

About this clonotype itself: Germline and junction disagree at one end, which may indicate a read error. The chain joins TRBV6-1 to TRBJ1-1, with D perhaps matching TRBD1 (5 bases). The CDR3 sequence is 16 residues long. The germline V gene has CDR1 MNHNS and CDR2 SASEGT. The CDR3 nucleotides read TGTGCCGGCAGTGAGGCCCCGGCGACAGAGAGCACTGAAGCTTTCTTT. This translates into CAGSEAPATESTEAFF.

This clonotype is labeled as medium-sized. CDR3 region: CSVEGKRESSYNEQFF. The CDR3 coding sequence is TGCAGCGTTGAAGGGAAGCGGGAGAGCTCCTACAATGAGCAGTTCTTC. The gene calls are TRBV29-1 and TRBJ2-1; 8 bases agree with TRBD2. CDR1 and CDR2 (germline): SQVTM, ANQGSEA. The CDR3 spans 16 residues. Unmatched junction bases numbered 5, after V lost 1 base and J lost 0 bases.

Notes on this clonotype: One end of the junction is discordant with germline, which a read error may explain. The chain carries TRBV10-2 and TRBJ1-5; TRBD1 is a possible D gene (5 bases). This CDR3 comprises 14 residues. Germline V CDR1 and CDR2: WSHSY, SAAADI. The CDR3 DNA reads as TGCACCAGTAGTGGGGCTGGTGCGCAGCAGCCCCAGCATTTT. It specifies CTSSGAGAQQPQHF.

CDR3 in amino acids: CARSLPGGWDSQHF. The CDR3 nucleotides are TGTGCCAGGAGCCTCCCGGGGGGGTGGGACAGCCAGCATTTT. This chain uses TRBV28 with TRBJ1-5, with TRBD1 identical over 7 bases. The CDR3 contains 14 residues. Germline V gene data show CDR1 as MDHEN and CDR2 as SYDVKM. V trimming: 9 bases; J trimming: 12 bases; junction bases outside the gene matches: 17.

This clonotype was seen at least ten times. The V call is TRBV6-5, the J call TRBJ1-3; D gene unclear. V lost 2 bases to trimming and J lost 3 bases, with 8 bases between them. CDR1 and CDR2 (germline): MNHEY, SVGAGI. The length of the CDR3 is 14 residues. CDR3 region: CASSYERGGNTIYF. CDR3 nucleotide sequence: TGTGCCAGCAGTTACGAGCGCGGTGGAAACACCATATATTTT.